These T cell receptor beta chains were read from a single sample in a study of blood T cells in healthy people across ages. MiXCR, run by TCRdb on the 5' RACE reads, gives a single entry per CDR3 protein. The table shows around 1,600,000 distinct CDR3 sequences, with approximately 43% occurring only once. Sequenced sample: blood. The receptors shown here come from a woman between 18 and 29 years old in good health. Both conserved end residues are trimmed from each CDR3. The order of the fields is CDR3 protein, J gene, CDR3 length, V gene.

cdr3_aa: SARFPGANVLT
j_call: TRBJ2-6
cdr3_length: 11
v_call: TRBV20-1

cdr3_aa: ASSLSGTLSRETQY
j_call: TRBJ2-5
cdr3_length: 14
v_call: TRBV14

cdr3_aa: ASSLSASGRSAQY
j_call: TRBJ2-3
cdr3_length: 13
v_call: TRBV12-3/TRBV12-4

cdr3_aa: ASSMVGGSYEQY
j_call: TRBJ2-7
cdr3_length: 12
v_call: TRBV6-5

cdr3_aa: ASSFLAGGNTGELF
j_call: TRBJ2-2
cdr3_length: 14
v_call: TRBV12-3/TRBV12-4

cdr3_aa: SVPGKYSSYNEQF
j_call: TRBJ2-1
cdr3_length: 13
v_call: TRBV20-1

cdr3_aa: ASSWAGSQETQY
j_call: TRBJ2-5
cdr3_length: 12
v_call: TRBV12-3/TRBV12-4

cdr3_aa: ASSGPGSYEQY
j_call: TRBJ2-7
cdr3_length: 11
v_call: TRBV7-9

cdr3_aa: SVVGLYQETQY
j_call: TRBJ2-5
cdr3_length: 11
v_call: TRBV29-1

cdr3_aa: ASSLSLAGDNNGETQY
j_call: TRBJ2-5
cdr3_length: 16
v_call: TRBV7-8

cdr3_aa: ATSTGNNYGYT
j_call: TRBJ1-2
cdr3_length: 11
v_call: TRBV15

cdr3_aa: ASSQFGLLPFYTSTDTQY
j_call: TRBJ2-3
cdr3_length: 18
v_call: TRBV5-1

cdr3_aa: SARRDSTDTQY
j_call: TRBJ2-3
cdr3_length: 11
v_call: TRBV20-1

cdr3_aa: ASSQAPSLSSYNEQF
j_call: TRBJ2-1
cdr3_length: 15
v_call: TRBV14

cdr3_aa: ASSLGTDRGYT
j_call: TRBJ1-2
cdr3_length: 11
v_call: TRBV7-9

cdr3_aa: ASSQGQEQNYGYT
j_call: TRBJ1-2
cdr3_length: 13
v_call: TRBV5-1

cdr3_aa: ASSWTGVETQY
j_call: TRBJ2-5
cdr3_length: 11
v_call: TRBV7-2

cdr3_aa: SAPPGRASGRHTQY
j_call: TRBJ2-3
cdr3_length: 14
v_call: TRBV20-1

cdr3_aa: ASSLYITSGSLEDTQY
j_call: TRBJ2-3
cdr3_length: 16
v_call: TRBV27

cdr3_aa: ASSAGYVPGQF
j_call: TRBJ2-1
cdr3_length: 11
v_call: TRBV10-1

cdr3_aa: SARRTSGSQY
j_call: TRBJ2-3
cdr3_length: 10
v_call: TRBV20-1

cdr3_aa: ASSDSGKSSYNEQY
j_call: -
cdr3_length: 14
v_call: TRBV6-4

cdr3_aa: ASSSYGTGTHSNQPQH
j_call: TRBJ1-5
cdr3_length: 16
v_call: TRBV6-5

cdr3_aa: ASSLAHSVAY
j_call: TRBJ2-5
cdr3_length: 10
v_call: TRBV6-2/TRBV6-3

cdr3_aa: SVRRGPNEQF
j_call: TRBJ2-1
cdr3_length: 10
v_call: TRBV29-1

cdr3_aa: ANSQDLRGGSYNEQY
j_call: -
cdr3_length: 15
v_call: TRBV4-3

cdr3_aa: ASSLARLAGYNEQF
j_call: TRBJ2-1
cdr3_length: 14
v_call: TRBV7-2

cdr3_aa: ASSQETNYGYT
j_call: TRBJ1-2
cdr3_length: 11
v_call: TRBV5-1

cdr3_aa: ASSLSWPDTQY
j_call: TRBJ2-3
cdr3_length: 11
v_call: TRBV27

cdr3_aa: ASSQEAGGTGEQY
j_call: TRBJ2-7
cdr3_length: 13
v_call: TRBV3-1

cdr3_aa: ASSQDAASSYNEQF
j_call: TRBJ2-1
cdr3_length: 14
v_call: TRBV4-2

cdr3_aa: SVAKNTGELF
j_call: TRBJ2-2
cdr3_length: 10
v_call: TRBV29-1

cdr3_aa: ASSANTRGDETQY
j_call: -
cdr3_length: 13
v_call: TRBV5-1

cdr3_aa: SASQGTQETQY
j_call: TRBJ2-5
cdr3_length: 11
v_call: TRBV20-1

cdr3_aa: SAVGQASIPYEQY
j_call: TRBJ2-7
cdr3_length: 13
v_call: TRBV20-1

cdr3_aa: ASSFLGGTYNEQY
j_call: -
cdr3_length: 13
v_call: TRBV21-1

cdr3_aa: ASSSQGRGEAF
j_call: TRBJ1-1
cdr3_length: 11
v_call: TRBV7-3

cdr3_aa: ASSWGSTDNEQF
j_call: TRBJ2-1
cdr3_length: 12
v_call: TRBV5-6

cdr3_aa: ASSLGRDHQPQH
j_call: TRBJ1-5
cdr3_length: 12
v_call: TRBV21-1

cdr3_aa: ASSLLIGAF
j_call: TRBJ1-1
cdr3_length: 9
v_call: TRBV7-9

cdr3_aa: ASSLGGLAGGPVNEQF
j_call: TRBJ2-1
cdr3_length: 16
v_call: TRBV5-1

cdr3_aa: ATSSSGSPSSYNEQF
j_call: TRBJ2-1
cdr3_length: 15
v_call: TRBV24-1

cdr3_aa: ASSHGAGADTQY
j_call: TRBJ2-3
cdr3_length: 12
v_call: TRBV4-3

cdr3_aa: ASSLALGGVQY
j_call: TRBJ2-7
cdr3_length: 11
v_call: TRBV7-2

cdr3_aa: ASSLEFSSGEQF
j_call: TRBJ2-1
cdr3_length: 12
v_call: TRBV5-1

cdr3_aa: SVHARGGNEQY
j_call: TRBJ2-7
cdr3_length: 11
v_call: TRBV29-1

cdr3_aa: ASSPERRNTEAF
j_call: TRBJ1-1
cdr3_length: 12
v_call: TRBV2

cdr3_aa: SASIFGTGDNEQF
j_call: TRBJ2-1
cdr3_length: 13
v_call: TRBV20-1

cdr3_aa: ASSVSGGEETQY
j_call: TRBJ2-5
cdr3_length: 12
v_call: TRBV9

cdr3_aa: ASSLDQGGGFGYT
j_call: TRBJ1-2
cdr3_length: 13
v_call: TRBV7-2

cdr3_aa: ASSLSGEGQPQH
j_call: TRBJ1-5
cdr3_length: 12
v_call: TRBV27

cdr3_aa: ASSEGPRNNEQF
j_call: TRBJ2-1
cdr3_length: 12
v_call: TRBV9

cdr3_aa: ASSLVGLVQTHWFNEQF
j_call: TRBJ2-1
cdr3_length: 17
v_call: TRBV5-1

cdr3_aa: ASSLVGGAYGYT
j_call: TRBJ1-2
cdr3_length: 12
v_call: TRBV7-9

cdr3_aa: SARLKTGGGWYNEQF
j_call: TRBJ2-1
cdr3_length: 15
v_call: TRBV20-1

cdr3_aa: ASSPRLAPTSYEQY
j_call: TRBJ2-7
cdr3_length: 14
v_call: TRBV27

cdr3_aa: ASSTAQRNNQPQH
j_call: TRBJ1-5
cdr3_length: 13
v_call: TRBV27

cdr3_aa: ATSRLPSSSYEQY
j_call: TRBJ2-7
cdr3_length: 13
v_call: TRBV15

cdr3_aa: ASSLGRGGATNEKLF
j_call: TRBJ1-4
cdr3_length: 15
v_call: TRBV11-2

cdr3_aa: SAGGQLGQREDYEQY
j_call: TRBJ2-7
cdr3_length: 15
v_call: TRBV29-1